The rows below give T cell receptor beta chains drawn from one sample of a study of blood T cell repertoires in COVID-19. The table came from immunoSEQ multiplex PCR; TCRdb's copy has only in-frame clones and leaves some out. This table holds 200,000 to 250,000 clones, approximately 90% found once. Source material: peripheral blood. The receptors shown here come from a man between 25 and 39 years old with COVID-19, enrolled during active disease. The CDR3 runs from the conserved cysteine through the conserved F or W. The order of the fields is V gene, D gene, clone size, J gene, CDR3 protein, CDR3 DNA. D genes are given only for firm matches. Clone size is not always given. Where it is, it says once, few, many or a class for expanded clones.

v_gene: TRBV11-3; d_gene: -; abundance: -; j_gene: TRBJ2-3; CDR3aa: CASSFSGSTDTQYF; CDR3nt: TGTGCCAGCAGCTTCAGCGGGAGCACAGATACGCAGTATTTT
v_gene: TRBV9; d_gene: -; abundance: -; j_gene: TRBJ2-5; CDR3aa: CASSVGGGYQETQYF; CDR3nt: TGTGCCAGCAGCGTAGGTGGGGGCTACCAAGAGACCCAGTACTTC
v_gene: TRBV2; d_gene: TRBD1; abundance: few; j_gene: TRBJ2-7; CDR3aa: CANEGQVFSYEQYF; CDR3nt: TGTGCCAACGAGGGACAGGTATTCTCCTACGAGCAGTACTTC
v_gene: TRBV5-1; d_gene: TRBD1; abundance: -; j_gene: TRBJ1-1; CDR3aa: CASRYGTGVEFTEAFF; CDR3nt: TGCGCCAGCAGGTACGGGACAGGGGTTGAGTTCACTGAAGCTTTCTTT
v_gene: TRBV18; d_gene: -; abundance: -; j_gene: TRBJ2-7; CDR3aa: CASSPPSQPTYEQYF; CDR3nt: TGTGCCAGCTCACCCCCCAGCCAACCGACTTACGAGCAGTACTTC
v_gene: TRBV19; d_gene: -; abundance: -; j_gene: TRBJ2-3; CDR3aa: CASSSADTQYF; CDR3nt: TGTGCCAGTAGTTCCGCAGATACGCAGTATTTT
v_gene: TRBV10-3; d_gene: -; abundance: -; j_gene: TRBJ1-2; CDR3aa: CAIQGGLGYGYTF; CDR3nt: TGTGCCATACAGGGTGGGTTAGGCTATGGCTACACCTTC
v_gene: TRBV2; d_gene: -; abundance: -; j_gene: TRBJ1-1; CDR3aa: CASRGRLANTEAFF; CDR3nt: TGTGCCAGCAGGGGGAGGTTGGCGAACACTGAAGCTTTCTTT
v_gene: TRBV4-2; d_gene: -; abundance: -; j_gene: TRBJ1-1; CDR3aa: CASSQYSSTEAFF; CDR3nt: TGTGCCAGCAGCCAATACTCATCCACTGAAGCTTTCTTT
v_gene: TRBV6-4; d_gene: TRBD1; abundance: -; j_gene: TRBJ2-3; CDR3aa: CASSVRDRGGDTQYF; CDR3nt: TGTGCCAGCAGTGTGCGGGACAGGGGGGGGGATACGCAGTATTTT
v_gene: TRBV10-3; d_gene: TRBD2; abundance: -; j_gene: TRBJ2-2; CDR3aa: CAISERASGGTGELFF; CDR3nt: TGTGCCATCAGTGAGAGGGCTAGCGGGGGTACCGGGGAGCTGTTTTTT
v_gene: TRBV4-1; d_gene: -; abundance: -; j_gene: TRBJ1-2; CDR3aa: CASSQEERMRGYTF; CDR3nt: TGCGCCAGCAGCCAAGAAGAGAGGATGCGAGGCTACACCTTC
v_gene: TRBV3-1/TRBV3-2; d_gene: TRBD2; abundance: -; j_gene: TRBJ2-5; CDR3aa: CASSQAIAGGGETQYF; CDR3nt: TGTGCCAGCAGCCAAGCAATAGCGGGAGGCGGGGAGACCCAGTACTTC
v_gene: TRBV3-1/TRBV3-2; d_gene: -; abundance: once; j_gene: TRBJ1-2; CDR3aa: CASSKVNRQTQYGYTF; CDR3nt: TGTGCCAGCAGCAAGGTTAACCGGCAGACTCAATATGGCTACACCTTC
v_gene: TRBV7-9; d_gene: -; abundance: -; j_gene: TRBJ2-3; CDR3aa: CASSYYQGLADTQYF; CDR3nt: TGTGCCAGCAGCTACTATCAGGGGCTGGCAGATACGCAGTATTTT
v_gene: TRBV27; d_gene: -; abundance: once; j_gene: TRBJ1-2; CDR3aa: CASSLSSLRVGEVGYTF; CDR3nt: TGTGCCAGCAGTTTATCAAGTTTAAGGGTTGGGGAGGTTGGCTACACCTTC
v_gene: TRBV5-1; d_gene: -; abundance: -; j_gene: TRBJ1-1; CDR3aa: CASSPEGYTEAFF; CDR3nt: TGCGCCAGCAGCCCGGAGGGTTACACTGAAGCTTTCTTT
v_gene: TRBV28; d_gene: TRBD1; abundance: -; j_gene: TRBJ2-7; CDR3aa: CASRTRGPYEQYF; CDR3nt: TGTGCCAGCAGAACAAGGGGGCCCTACGAGCAGTACTTC
v_gene: TRBV28; d_gene: TRBD1; abundance: -; j_gene: TRBJ1-2; CDR3aa: CASTGDYGYTF; CDR3nt: TGTGCCAGTACAGGGGACTATGGCTACACCTTC
v_gene: TRBV7-9; d_gene: TRBD1; abundance: once; j_gene: TRBJ1-2; CDR3aa: CASSPHRTGGYGYTF; CDR3nt: TGTGCCAGCAGCCCCCACCGGACAGGGGGCTATGGCTACACCTTC
v_gene: TRBV5-8; d_gene: TRBD1; abundance: -; j_gene: TRBJ1-2; CDR3aa: CASDTISGQLHSGGNYGYTF; CDR3nt: TGTGCCAGCGACACTATTTCGGGACAGCTTCACTCAGGGGGGAACTATGGCTACACCTTC
v_gene: TRBV11-2; d_gene: -; abundance: -; j_gene: TRBJ1-3; CDR3aa: CASSLGPYSGNTIYF; CDR3nt: TGTGCCAGCAGCTTAGGGCCTTACTCTGGAAACACCATATATTTT
v_gene: TRBV25-1; d_gene: -; abundance: -; j_gene: TRBJ2-1; CDR3aa: CASSDLSRAGEQFF; CDR3nt: TGTGCCAGCAGTGATCTATCCAGGGCCGGCGAGCAGTTCTTC
v_gene: TRBV9; d_gene: TRBD2; abundance: -; j_gene: TRBJ2-1; CDR3aa: CASSDFLAGGENEQFF; CDR3nt: TGTGCCAGCAGCGACTTTCTAGCGGGAGGGGAGAATGAGCAGTTCTTC
v_gene: TRBV19; d_gene: -; abundance: -; j_gene: TRBJ1-1; CDR3aa: CASRLYAGSRTEAFF; CDR3nt: TGTGCCAGTAGGTTATATGCAGGGTCTAGAACTGAAGCTTTCTTT
v_gene: TRBV25-1; d_gene: -; abundance: -; j_gene: TRBJ1-1; CDR3aa: CASRSTANTEAFF; CDR3nt: TGTGCCAGCAGATCGACAGCGAACACTGAAGCTTTCTTT
v_gene: TRBV7-9; d_gene: -; abundance: -; j_gene: TRBJ1-1; CDR3aa: CASSLVGNTEAFF; CDR3nt: TGTGCCAGCAGCTTAGTCGGGAACACTGAAGCTTTCTTT
v_gene: TRBV18; d_gene: -; abundance: -; j_gene: TRBJ2-7; CDR3aa: CASSPLDTPTSEQYF; CDR3nt: TGTGCCAGCTCACCCCTGGACACCCCCACTTCCGAGCAGTACTTC
v_gene: TRBV13; d_gene: -; abundance: -; j_gene: TRBJ1-3; CDR3aa: CASSSLTRPGNTIYF; CDR3nt: TGTGCCAGCAGCTCTCTTACCAGGCCGGGAAACACCATATATTTT
v_gene: TRBV29-1; d_gene: TRBD1; abundance: -; j_gene: TRBJ1-1; CDR3aa: CSVETGVNTEAFF; CDR3nt: TGCAGCGTGGAGACAGGGGTGAACACTGAAGCTTTCTTT
v_gene: TRBV11-1; d_gene: -; abundance: -; j_gene: TRBJ2-1; CDR3aa: CASSSTGGVNEQFF; CDR3nt: TGTGCCAGCAGCTCTACAGGGGGGGTCAATGAGCAGTTCTTC
v_gene: TRBV7-2; d_gene: -; abundance: -; j_gene: TRBJ1-3; CDR3aa: CASSRDTSGNTIYF; CDR3nt: TGTGCCAGCAGCCGGGACACCTCTGGAAACACCATATATTTT
v_gene: TRBV11-2; d_gene: TRBD1; abundance: -; j_gene: TRBJ2-1; CDR3aa: CASSGDSAYNEQFF; CDR3nt: TGTGCCAGCAGCGGGGACAGTGCCTACAATGAGCAGTTCTTC
v_gene: TRBV9; d_gene: -; abundance: -; j_gene: TRBJ2-1; CDR3aa: CASSVEPTGNNEQFF; CDR3nt: TGTGCCAGCAGCGTAGAACCTACCGGGAACAATGAGCAGTTCTTC
v_gene: TRBV28; d_gene: TRBD1; abundance: -; j_gene: TRBJ2-1; CDR3aa: CASSSGQGDYNEQFF; CDR3nt: TGTGCCAGCAGTTCCGGACAGGGGGACTACAATGAGCAGTTCTTC
v_gene: TRBV27; d_gene: -; abundance: -; j_gene: TRBJ2-3; CDR3aa: CASSLSTDTQYF; CDR3nt: TGTGCCAGCAGTCTCAGCACAGATACGCAGTATTTT
v_gene: TRBV28; d_gene: -; abundance: -; j_gene: TRBJ1-6; CDR3aa: CASLTDSSYNSPLHF; CDR3nt: TGTGCCAGCTTGACGGACAGCTCCTATAATTCACCCCTCCACTTT